This paragraph reports one TCR beta chain. No antigen is known for it. The CDR3 covers 15 residues. The germline V gene encodes CDR1 KGHSH and CDR2 LQKENI. cDNA libraries for TRB were generated by 5' RACE incorporating UMI labels. One entry per CDR3 protein, without DNA, is what TCRdb gives after re-calling the 5' RACE reads. The specimen's table records 50,000 to 65,000 distinct CDR3 sequences. Cells classed as naive CD8+ T cells were CD45RO-CCR7+CD27+CD95-. This entry comes from a study of CXCR3-negative and CXCR3-positive naive CD8 T cells. Study as a whole: Sequencing yielded some 150 million TRB reads, roughly 1.5 +/- 0.3 million per library.

Overall study results and limits: Relative to CXCR3-negative naive cells, CXCR3-positive naive cells had more hydrophobic TRB CDR3s.

This receptor was identified in a human donor in good health. Some clones in this sample may be carry-over from other donors' samples. This chain joins TRBV18 and TRBJ2-7; TCRdb's D call of TRBD1 is untestable without DNA. The sample taken for sequencing was naive CXCR3- CD8+ T cells from blood. The subset was: CD45RO-CCR7+CD27+CD95- naive CD8+ T cells lacking CXCR3 (TNR3-). CDR3 region: CASSPDEGGAYEQYF.